The T cell receptor beta chain under discussion was sequenced for a study of graft-versus-host responses after intestinal transplantation. Study-level information: All recipients were transplanted with multivisceral, liver-intestinal, or isolated intestinal grafts. Every recipient had anti-thymocyte globulin induction and roughly three years of tacrolimus plus steroids.

Concerning this clone: The antigen remains unidentified.

Some clones are missing from TCRdb's copy, which holds only in-frame ones; the method was immunoSEQ multiplex PCR. The data show around 110,000 clones, 90% seen once. V lost 3 bases to trimming and J lost 7 bases; unmatched junction nucleotides: 5. This CDR3 has 14 amino acids. Germline loops: CDR1 MDHEN, CDR2 SYDVKM. The chain carries TRBV28 and TRBJ2-1, with TRBD1 identical over 8 bases. This material consisted of unstimulated CD4+ T cells sorted from spleen or lymph node cells, taken before intestinal transplant. This TCR was recovered from a human donor who received an intestinal transplant. As DNA, the CDR3 is TGTGCCAGCAGTTTTCAGGGGGCGGTAAATGAGCAGTTCTTC. This codes for CASSFQGAVNEQFF.